The following is a TCR beta chain sequence with its context. Libraries were prepared by immunoSEQ multiplex PCR; TCRdb keeps only in-frame clonotypes and omits some of them. The sample consists of some 38,000 clones, more than 80% of them appearing once. The data stem from a study of blood T cell repertoires in COVID-19. V lost 3 bases, J lost 6 bases, and 9 bases lay in between. Germline V lookup: CDR1 MNHEY, CDR2 SMNVEV (reference sequence). The CDR3 is made up of 14 amino acids. Material: peripheral blood. The sequence was obtained from a man in his 60s in a cohort sampled during active COVID-19. V usage is TRBV27 and J usage is TRBJ1-6; weak D call: TRBD1 (5 bases). CDR3 nucleotides: TGTGCCAGCAGTTTTCGGGGGTTTAATTCACCCCTCCACTTT. Protein product: CASSFRGFNSPLHF.